This TCR beta chain comes out of a study of blood T cell repertoires in COVID-19. CDR3 length equals 13 residues. Trimming stripped 7 bases from V and 2 bases from J, with 9 bases between. Germline V lookup: CDR1 WSHSY, CDR2 SAAADI. Profiled with immunoSEQ multiplex PCR; TCRdb holds only in-frame clones, not every one. The sample shows under 300,000 clones, roughly 89% of them seen only once. This clonotype originated in a man aged 30 to 39 who had recovered from COVID-19. This chain links TRBV10-2 with TRBJ1-3, with D unresolved. Specimen: peripheral blood. CDR3 in DNA: TGCGCCAGCACCCCCGGGACTGGAAACACCATATATTTT. It translates to CASTPGTGNTIYF.